The present entry profiles one T cell receptor (beta chain) with its context. Its antigen is as yet unknown. The record originates from a study of T cell responses to AZD1222 COVID-19 vaccine. The data were produced by immunoSEQ multiplex PCR, yet TCRdb's version contains in-frame clones alone and is incomplete. The sample holds around 140,000 clones; roughly 93% are singletons and the top ten take around 12%. Trimming left V 1 base short and J 5 bases short, with 11 bases between. This CDR3 has 13 amino acids. Per germline, CDR1 GTSNPN and CDR2 SVGIG (reference sequence). Whole-study findings and limits: Baseline serology detected seropositivity in only a handful of AZD1222 recipients. Most donors were white British and more were female, and clonal diversity was possibly underestimated. The breadth and depth of Spike-specific TCRs increased once two AZD1222 doses had been given. The CD4 TCRs associated with vaccination extended across spike and predominated at 160-218 and 743-854.

The clonotype comes from an adult who had recovered from COVID-19. The V and J genes are TRBV30 and TRBJ1-1; possibly TRBD1 for D (5 bases). Here the sequenced sample was peripheral blood, taken after recovery from COVID-19. The CDR3 DNA reads TGTGCCTGGAGTGGTGCGTGGGGGACTGAAGCTTTCTTT. This codes for CAWSGAWGTEAFF.